The 21 T cell receptor beta chains below all came from one sample that was sequenced in a study of cytomegalovirus exposure and HLA in healthy donors. Researchers ran the PCR with 60 Vbeta and 13 Jbeta primers. Only in-frame clones appear in the TCRdb table, and some are missing; sequencing was by immunoSEQ multiplex PCR. The table shows 150,000 to 200,000 clones, with over 60% occurring only once. The sample was PBMCs. The receptors here all came from a woman in her fifties or sixties in good health and CMV-seropositive.

V gene TRBV10-3 combines with J gene TRBJ2-5, with TRBD1 matching 8 bases. Per germline, CDR1 ENHRY and CDR2 SYGVKD. The CDR3 loop spans 13 amino acids. The V gene end was trimmed by 10 bases and the J gene end by 4 bases; junction bases not matched to a gene: 8. Here the CDR3 reads CATTHGQGETQYF. Here the CDR3 DNA reads TGTGCCACCACCCACGGACAGGGAGAGACCCAGTACTTC.

The rearrangement links TRBV5-1 to TRBJ1-1; D not resolved. Deletions cut 3 bases from V and 4 bases from J, with 10 bases between. CDR3 length: 13 amino acids. CDR1 and CDR2 from the germline V gene are SGHRS and YFSETQ. CDR3 nucleotide sequence: TGCGCCAGCAGCTATTCGACGGGCACTGAAGCTTTCTTT. Encoded protein: CASSYSTGTEAFF. The complete variable domain, with remaining parts taken from reference TRBV5-1 and TRBJ1-1, reads KAGVTQTPRYLIKTRGQQVTLSCSPISGHRSVSWYQQTPGQGLQFLFEYFSETQRNKGNFPGRFSGRQFSNSRSEMNVSTLELGDSALYLCASSYSTGTEAFFGQGTRLTVV.

CDR3 DNA: TGTGCCAGTAGTATGGCGCAGGTGCTGAACACTGAAGCTTTCTTT. Translating gives CASSMAQVLNTEAFF. The gene calls are TRBV19 and TRBJ1-1; D is unresolved. The CDR3 is 15 amino acids. The germline gives CDR1 LNHDA, CDR2 SQIVND (reference sequence). V lost 3 bases, J lost 0 bases, and 11 bases lay in between. Complete variable domain (other parts from reference TRBV19 and TRBJ1-1): DGGITQSPKYLFRKEGQNVTLSCEQNLNHDAMYWYRQDPGQGLRLIYYSQIVNDFQKGDIAEGYSVSREKKESFPLTVTSAQKNPTAFYLCASSMAQVLNTEAFFGQGTRLTVV.

The J gene is TRBJ1-5, the V gene TRBV2, with D possibly being TRBD1 (6 bases). Between the trimmed V and J ends, which lost 6 bases and 2 bases, there was a span of 14 bases. The germline gives CDR1 SNHLY, CDR2 FYNNEI. CDR3 length equals 15 residues. The chain's CDR3 is CASSATGIGNQPQHF. The CDR3 coding sequence is TGTGCCAGCAGCGCTACAGGGATTGGCAATCAGCCCCAGCATTTT.

The rearrangement joins TRBV19 to TRBJ2-3; D is undetermined. Trimming took off 3 bases at V and 3 bases at J, with 4 bases between the two ends. Germline V gene data show CDR1 as LNHDA and CDR2 as SQIVND (reference sequence). This CDR3 has 12 amino acids. The CDR3 DNA sequence: TGTGCCAGTAGTATCAGGACAGATACGCAGTATTTT. It encodes CASSIRTDTQYF.

The chain recombines TRBV10-3 with TRBJ1-1, with D possibly matching TRBD1 (6 bases). The CDR3 consists of 13 residues. V was trimmed by 6 bases and J by 1 base, leaving 9 bases between them. CDR1 is ENHRY, CDR2 SYGVKD, per germline. In DNA, the CDR3 is TGTGCCATCAGGGAGGACAGGAACACTGAAGCTTTCTTT. Amino acids: CAIREDRNTEAFF.

V and J are TRBV10-3 and TRBJ2-7; TRBD1 aligns across 9 bases. With V trimmed by 4 bases and J by 2 bases, 9 bases remained unmatched. Per the germline V gene, CDR1 is ENHRY and CDR2 is SYGVKD. The CDR3 covers 16 residues. For the CDR3, the DNA is TGTGCCATCAGTGGGTTTCGGGACAGGGCTACCTACGAGCAGTACTTC. Translating gives CAISGFRDRATYEQYF.

The V gene is TRBV28, the J gene TRBJ1-1; maybe TRBD1 (5 bases). V was cut by 5 bases and J by 0 bases, with 16 bases left in between. The CDR3 is 16 residues long. CDR1 MDHEN and CDR2 SYDVKM come from the germline V gene. The chain's CDR3 is CASSPSPGTMNTEAFF. CDR3 nucleotide sequence: TGTGCCAGCAGTCCGAGTCCCGGGACTATGAACACTGAAGCTTTCTTT.

The chain is built from TRBV28 and TRBJ1-5; D possibly corresponds to TRBD1 (6 bases). The CDR3 covers 16 residues. V lost 5 bases to trimming and J lost 3 bases, with 17 bases between them. Germline-derived CDR1 and CDR2 are MDHEN and SYDVKM. The CDR3 coding sequence is TGTGCCAGCAGTCTGGGCCGGGGGGGCTTCAATCAGCCCCAGCATTTT. It encodes CASSLGRGGFNQPQHF.

Notes on this clone: The junction differs from germline at one of its ends, possibly a read error. The rearrangement joins TRBV7-7 to TRBJ2-1, with 13 positions matching TRBD2. Germline values: CDR1 SSHAT, CDR2 FNYEAQ (reference sequence). The CDR3 runs 17 residues. The chain's CDR3 is CASRLFRTSGGYNEQFF. CDR3 nucleotides: TGTGCTAGCAGATTGTTTCGGACTAGCGGGGGCTACAATGAGCAGTTCTTC.

This clone was detected only a few times. This chain uses TRBV5-1 with TRBJ2-3; 10 bases are a match to TRBD2. CDR1 SGHRS and CDR2 YFSETQ come from the germline V gene. The CDR3 has 16 amino acids. Unmatched junction bases numbered 3, after V lost 2 bases and J lost 0 bases. Written as DNA, the CDR3 is TGCGCCAGCAGCTTTGGACTAGCGGAAAGCACAGATACGCAGTATTTT. As protein: CASSFGLAESTDTQYF.

This clone has a handful of counts. The CDR3 sequence is CASSQDLTMTGWAEAFF. The CDR3 DNA sequence: TGCGCCAGCAGCCAAGATCTTACAATGACAGGGTGGGCTGAAGCTTTCTTT. The chain uses TRBV4-1 and TRBJ1-1, with 7 bases fitting TRBD1. The length of the CDR3 is 17 residues. Per germline, CDR1 MGHRA and CDR2 YSYEKL. V lost 0 bases to trimming and J lost 6 bases; unmatched junction nucleotides: 13.

This chain uses TRBV4-3 with TRBJ2-7; weak D call: TRBD1 (6 bases). Germline loops: CDR1 LGHNA, CDR2 YSLEER. The CDR3 runs to 14 residues. Trimming cost V 5 bases and J 2 bases, with 13 bases left between them. The CDR3 region is CASSDYSGAYEQYF. CDR3 bases: TGCGCCAGCAGCGACTATTCAGGGGCCTACGAGCAGTACTTC.

This chain joins TRBV6-1 and TRBJ2-7; unclear D gene. The ends were cut back, 2 bases at V and 3 bases at J, with 14 bases in the middle. The CDR3 length is 15 residues. Germline CDR1 and CDR2: MNHNS and SASEGT. CDR3 DNA: TGTGCCAGCAGTGAATCATCCGGTTTCCACTACGAGCAGTACTTC. It translates to CASSESSGFHYEQYF.

This clone was seen only a few times. The chain couples TRBV6-5 to TRBJ1-1; 7 nucleotides line up with TRBD1. The V gene's germline CDR1 is MNHEY and CDR2 SVGAGI. Trimming at V came to 3 bases and at J to 4 bases, leaving 5 bases not matched to a gene. The CDR3 length is 14 residues. CDR3: CASSYQGVGTEAFF. Written as DNA, the CDR3 is TGTGCCAGCAGTTATCAGGGGGTCGGCACTGAAGCTTTCTTT.

V is TRBV7-9 and J is TRBJ1-2; 7 nucleotides match TRBD1. The CDR3 extends over 14 amino acids. Germline trimming cut 5 bases from V and 6 bases from J; bases unmatched to any gene: 9. Germline lookup yields CDR1 SEHNR and CDR2 FQNEAQ (reference sequence). Written as DNA, the CDR3 is TGTGCCAGCAGCGGGGACAGCGCCGGTGATGGCTACACCTTC. Its translation: CASSGDSAGDGYTF.

The rearrangement joins TRBV5-3 to TRBJ1-1; D may be TRBD1 (6 bases). TRBV5-3 is treated as an ORF (open reading frame) with a function not yet certain. This CDR3 comprises 20 residues. V lost 2 bases and J lost 1, with 27 bases in between. CDR3 nucleotides: TGTGCCAGAAGCTTTCAGTTAGGAAAACAGGGTAGTGTGAAGAACACTGAAGCTTTCTTT. Encoded protein: CARSFQLGKQGSVKNTEAFF.

The chain is built from TRBV27 and TRBJ2-7; TRBD1 matches 7 bases. The trim removed 4 bases at V and 6 bases at J, leaving 9 bases unmatched. The CDR3 runs to 14 residues. Germline V gene lookup returns CDR1 MNHEY and CDR2 SMNVEV (reference sequence). The CDR3 region has the DNA TGTGCCAGCAGTTCCGGAGCCAGGGGGTCCGAGCAGTACTTC. This encodes CASSSGARGSEQYF.

The chain links TRBV30 to TRBJ1-1; D might be TRBD1 (5 bases). CDR3 length equals 14 residues. Germline V lookup: CDR1 GTSNPN, CDR2 SVGIG (reference sequence). Trimming took 2 bases from V and 0 from J, leaving 10 bases between them. The CDR3 coding sequence is TGTGCCTGGAGTTGGGGCAGGCTGAACACTGAAGCTTTCTTT. Translation gives CAWSWGRLNTEAFF.

The chain links TRBV6-5 to TRBJ2-1; D is unresolved. V shed 0 bases and J shed 6 bases, with 6 bases lying between them. CDR3 length: 13 residues. CDR1 is MNHEY and CDR2 is SVGAGI in the germline V gene. CDR3 region: CASSYSTFNEQFF. CDR3 nucleotide sequence: TGTGCCAGCAGTTACTCGACTTTCAATGAGCAGTTCTTC.

The V and J genes are TRBV7-2 and TRBJ1-4; no definite D call. The CDR3 is 13 amino acids. V lost 1 base, J lost 8 bases, and 8 bases lay in between. CDR1 and CDR2 from the germline V gene are SGHTA and FQGNSA. The chain's CDR3 is CASSLGGGEKLFF. CDR3 DNA sequence: TGTGCCAGCAGCTTAGGAGGAGGGGAAAAACTGTTTTTT.